This T cell receptor (beta chain) was identified in a study of blood T cells in healthy people across ages (dated by TCRdb to between 2015 and 2017). Study-level background: In model experiments, roughly one uniquely barcoded TCR beta cDNA molecule per two T cells was captured by template switching. Age-related changes in TCR beta repertoire diversity were measured in the study by deep sequencing normalized with unique cDNA molecular identifiers. The donors were divided into four age groups: young (average around 17 years), middle-aged (about 40), aged (about 56) and long-lived (approximately 74). To avoid experimental bias, donors of different ages were spread randomly across the sequencing lanes. Using the same blood draw, the study looked at two additional independent replicas of 1 million unique cDNA reads for two donors, one aged 18 to 30 and the other aged 80 or older.

This clonotype was seen more than once but under ten times. Its antigen target is currently unknown. No base quality values were provided; no much bigger clone lies one nucleotide off. Study-level results and caveats: Observed TCR beta diversity correlated strongly with the percentage of naive T cells measured by flow cytometry. Total diversity estimates from one million sequenced T cells were considered lower bounds and underestimates. Compared with the aged group, the long-lived group had more naive CD4+ T cells, fewer expanded clones and increased TCR diversity, suggesting age selection. Because the CMV infection status of the donors was unknown, age-related changes in expanded clonotypes may potentially have been confounded. Observed TCR beta diversity per million T cells fell roughly linearly with age, and a significant reduction was already apparent by age approximately 41. Bulk unsorted PBMC profiling prevented conclusive comparison of naive and antigen-experienced compartments.

Systemically healthy Caucasian individuals from Russia, 35 to 50 in total and aged about 6 to 100 years, were included as donors. Each donor gave about 9.8 milliliters of peripheral blood, drawn into EDTA-treated Vacutainer tubes. Ficoll-Paque density-gradient centrifugation was used to isolate PBMCs, with at least 6.5 million per sample. Trizol reagent was used to extract total RNA from PBMCs, with at least 5 micrograms per sample. For every donor, flow cytometry on a PBMC aliquot measured the percentage of naive CD45RAhigh/CD27high T cells. Libraries were constructed by 5' RACE. Sequencing relied on an Illumina HiSeq 2500. The second PCR ran for about 6 to 12 cycles and used a J-beta primer mix along with a sample-barcoded 5' primer. A unique molecular identifier was introduced onto each TCR beta cDNA molecule by a template-switch 5' adaptor carrying 12 random nucleotides. Each sample yielded at least 3 million CDR3-containing paired-end reads. All of the RNA was converted into first-strand cDNA using the Mint cDNA synthesis kit, with a TRBC-specific oligonucleotide serving as the primer. Following uracil-DNA glycosylase treatment, all cDNA underwent a first 18-cycle PCR with the universal primers M1SS and BC2_uni_R. The original methods were these. Each sample was normalized by randomly selecting 1 million high-quality reads, each carrying a distinct molecular identifier. Reads sharing molecular identifiers were discarded rather than binned into consensus sequences. MiTCR, set to a Q25 quality threshold and the strictest error-elimination algorithm, was used for CDR3 identification, clonotype clustering and error correction. Lower-bound total TCR beta diversity was estimated with a nonparametric unseen species model using Euler transformation. TCRdb's own reprocessing of the public reads used fastp at Q25 and MiXCR and kept productive beta chains. Rows with a matching CDR3 protein are joined into one entry that keeps the most common DNA and genes. These V and J calls derive from TCRdb rather than the authors' analysis. Across this sample there are 1.5 million to 1.9 million distinct CDR3 sequences, with about 45% seen only once. The leading ten clones occupy approximately 4% of the sample.

The germline V gene (reference sequence) specifies SGHNT as CDR1 and YYREEE as CDR2. V drops 1 base and J drops 3 bases, leaving 14 bases in between. From the cysteine through the phenylalanine, the CDR3 covers 16 amino acids. This entry keeps only the CDR3 DNA: 48 bases, framed from base 1. The receptor comes from a woman between 18 and 29 years old in good health. The sample comprised blood. The V and J genes are TRBV5-4 and TRBJ2-1, and TRBD1 may be the D gene, going by 5 matching bases. The CDR3 protein is CASSLLTGTYYNEQFF. The nucleotide sequence is TGTGCCAGCAGCTTGTTAACAGGAACCTACTACAATGAGCAGTTCTTC.